This is a list of T cell receptor beta chains from one sample in a study of shared clonotypes between healthy human individuals. The table came from immunoSEQ multiplex PCR; TCRdb's copy has only in-frame clones and leaves some out. The sample lists around 1.9 million clones; 93% were seen once. Sample: naive CD8+ T cells from PBMCs. All receptors derive from a young man in good health. Some clones in this sample may be carry-over from other donors' samples. CDR3s include the opening cysteine and the closing phenylalanine or tryptophan. D genes are given only for firm matches. For some rows the clone size is stated as once, few or many, or as a class when expanded; others skip it.

j_call clone_size v_call d_call cdr3_aa cdr3_nt
TRBJ2-1 - TRBV28 - CASLSPGHNEQFF TGTGCCAGCTTATCTCCGGGTCACAATGAGCAGTTCTTC
TRBJ1-4 - TRBV11-2 - CASRRKDRPTNEKLFF TGTGCCAGCAGGCGAAAAGACAGGCCAACTAATGAAAAACTGTTTTTT
TRBJ2-1 - TRBV7-9 - CASSFSTYGVNNEQFF TGTGCCAGCAGCTTCTCCACCTACGGTGTTAACAATGAGCAGTTCTTC
TRBJ2-7 - TRBV7-8 - CASSLKGTFSYEQYF TGTGCCAGCAGCTTAAAGGGGACCTTTTCCTACGAGCAGTACTTC
TRBJ2-7 - TRBV6-5 - CASSYSPRGYEQYF TGTGCCAGCAGTTACTCGCCCCGGGGGTACGAGCAGTACTTC
TRBJ2-7 once TRBV6-6 - CASSSYRVDEQYF TGTGCCAGCAGTTCCTACAGGGTCGACGAGCAGTACTTC
TRBJ2-7 - TRBV27 - CASSLRGVPYEQYF TGTGCCAGCAGTTTAAGAGGGGTTCCCTACGAGCAGTACTTC
TRBJ2-7 - TRBV5-1 TRBD1 CASSFPGGSYEQYF TGCGCCAGCAGCTTCCCAGGGGGCTCTTACGAGCAGTACTTC
TRBJ2-7 - TRBV19 TRBD1 CASSPWDSSYEQYF TGTGCCAGTAGTCCGTGGGACAGCTCCTACGAGCAGTACTTC
TRBJ2-3 - TRBV7-6 - CASSRPHGHRNADTQYF TGTGCCAGCAGCCGTCCCCACGGACACAGGAACGCAGATACGCAGTATTTT
TRBJ1-5 - TRBV19 - CASSPKGYGQPQHF TGTGCCAGTAGCCCAAAGGGGTACGGGCAGCCCCAGCATTTT
TRBJ2-3 - TRBV29-1 - CSVEDLQGRTDTQYF TGCAGCGTTGAAGATCTCCAGGGTCGGACAGATACGCAGTATTTT
TRBJ2-3 - TRBV27 TRBD1 CASSPSLGDRWNTQYF TGTGCCAGCAGTCCCAGTCTGGGGGACAGGTGGAATACGCAGTATTTT
TRBJ2-5 - TRBV28 - CASRISGGFQETQYF TGTGCCAGCAGGATAAGTGGGGGGTTCCAAGAGACCCAGTACTTC
TRBJ2-1 - TRBV27 - CASSIVATRGENEQFF TGTGCCAGCAGCATAGTAGCGACGAGAGGTGAGAATGAGCAGTTCTTC
TRBJ2-7 - TRBV4-1 - CASSQGNSFPYEQYF TGCGCCAGCAGCCAAGGAAATAGCTTTCCCTACGAGCAGTACTTC
TRBJ1-1 - TRBV6-5 TRBD1 CASSWEGAVAFF TGTGCCAGCAGTTGGGAGGGGGCGGTGGCTTTCTTT
TRBJ1-1 - TRBV7-9 - CASSLGEAFGTEAFF TGTGCCAGCAGCTTAGGGGAGGCCTTCGGCACTGAAGCTTTCTTT
TRBJ2-1 - TRBV7-3 TRBD2 CASSLGLTSGNNEQFF TGTGCCAGCAGCTTAGGTTTGACTAGCGGCAACAATGAGCAGTTCTTC
TRBJ1-4 - TRBV9 - CASSDRATNEKLFF TGTGCCAGCAGCGACAGAGCAACTAATGAAAAACTGTTTTTT
TRBJ1-2 - TRBV29-1 TRBD1 CSVQFTGEEGYTF TGCAGCGTACAATTTACAGGGGAAGAGGGCTACACCTTC
TRBJ2-2 - TRBV28 TRBD2 CASTDGPGRAGELFF TGTGCCAGCACCGATGGGCCAGGGAGGGCCGGGGAGCTGTTTTTT
TRBJ1-3 - TRBV9 - CASSAHVAPGNTIYF TGTGCCAGCAGCGCCCACGTCGCACCTGGAAACACCATATATTTT
TRBJ1-3 - TRBV6-6 - CASSYSPGPGNTIYF TGTGCCAGCAGTTACTCCCCCGGTCCCGGGAACACCATATATTTT
TRBJ2-5 - TRBV4-1 - CASSQQGTLQETQYF TGCGCCAGCAGCCAACAAGGGACACTTCAAGAGACCCAGTACTTC
TRBJ1-1 - TRBV4-1 TRBD1 CASSQTIGTGDMNTEAFF TGCGCCAGCAGCCAGACTATCGGGACAGGAGATATGAACACTGAAGCTTTCTTT
TRBJ1-4 once TRBV5-4 - CASSPDWGGPNEKLFF TGTGCCAGCAGCCCCGATTGGGGGGGGCCTAATGAAAAACTGTTTTTT
TRBJ2-3 - TRBV9 - CASSPGISTSTDTQYF TGTGCCAGCAGCCCCGGGATTTCAACTAGCACAGATACGCAGTATTTT
TRBJ2-3 - TRBV19 - CASRHGTQGRDTQYF TGTGCCAGTAGGCACGGGACCCAGGGACGAGATACGCAGTATTTT
TRBJ1-2 - TRBV10-3 - CAISHSSTNYGYTF TGTGCCATCAGTCACAGCTCCACTAACTATGGCTACACCTTC
TRBJ2-7 - TRBV2 TRBD2 CASSRTPWREDYEQYF TGTGCCAGCAGTCGGACTCCGTGGCGGGAGGATTACGAGCAGTACTTC
TRBJ2-1 - TRBV19 TRBD1 CASSIGRGRGYNEQFF TGTGCCAGTAGTATAGGCCGGGGCAGGGGGTACAATGAGCAGTTCTTC
TRBJ1-5 - TRBV6-6 - CASDEIVASNQPQHF TGTGCCAGTGACGAGATAGTTGCAAGCAATCAGCCCCAGCATTTT
TRBJ2-7 - TRBV29-1 TRBD1 CSVKTWTGQTYEQYF TGCAGCGTGAAGACATGGACAGGGCAGACCTACGAGCAGTACTTC
TRBJ1-2 - TRBV29-1 - CSVGPILPHGYTF TGCAGCGTTGGGCCCATCTTACCGCATGGCTACACCTTC
TRBJ2-3 - TRBV4-1 TRBD1 CASSHQSRGRADTQYF TGCGCCAGCAGCCACCAGAGCAGGGGGCGCGCAGATACGCAGTATTTT
TRBJ2-1 - TRBV5-1 TRBD2 CASSLNSGMNEQFF TGCGCCAGCAGCTTGAATAGCGGGATGAATGAGCAGTTCTTC
TRBJ1-1 - TRBV6-5 - CASSYFSGTEAFF TGTGCCAGCAGTTACTTCTCGGGAACTGAAGCTTTCTTT
TRBJ2-1 - TRBV27 - CASGREYNEQFF TGTGCCAGCGGCAGGGAATACAATGAGCAGTTCTTC
TRBJ2-1 - TRBV29-1 - CSVEGSRDYNEQFF TGCAGCGTTGAGGGGTCTCGCGACTACAATGAGCAGTTCTTC
TRBJ2-7 - TRBV4-2 - CASSQDMGGAQGQYF TGTGCCAGCAGCCAAGATATGGGGGGGGCGCAGGGGCAGTACTTC
TRBJ2-6 - TRBV5-1 TRBD2 CASSLDPSGISGANVLTF TGCGCCAGCAGCTTGGATCCTAGCGGGATCTCTGGGGCCAACGTCCTGACTTTC
TRBJ2-7 - TRBV13 TRBD1 CASSPEGTGDEQYF TGTGCCAGCAGCCCAGAGGGGACAGGGGACGAGCAGTACTTC
TRBJ1-2 - TRBV5-8 TRBD1 CASSDDRDYGGYTF TGTGCCAGCAGCGATGACAGGGATTACGGTGGCTACACCTTC
TRBJ2-7 - TRBV21-1 - CASLGTGVYEQYF TGTGCCAGCCTTGGGACAGGGGTTTACGAGCAGTACTTC
TRBJ2-7 - TRBV6-1 - CASRELGLPYEQYF TGTGCCAGCAGAGAGTTAGGTCTTCCCTACGAGCAGTACTTC
TRBJ2-5 - TRBV14 - CASSQYGNQETQYF TGTGCCAGCAGCCAATACGGGAACCAAGAGACCCAGTACTTC
TRBJ1-2 - TRBV10-2 TRBD1 CASSPGTDVYGYTF TGCGCCAGCAGCCCCGGGACAGACGTCTATGGCTACACCTTC
TRBJ2-4 - TRBV5-1 - CASSLGTMRAKNIQYF TGCGCCAGCAGCCTTGGGACAATGAGAGCCAAAAACATTCAGTACTTC
TRBJ2-2 - TRBV27 - CASSLRQANTGELFF TGTGCCAGCAGTTTACGACAGGCGAACACCGGGGAGCTGTTTTTT